This TCR beta chain stems from a study of OX40 agonist ivuxolimab in advanced cancers. Across the whole study: Every 2 weeks, patients received ivuxolimab intravenously, dosed at 0.01 to 10 mg/kg.

Profiling relied on immunoSEQ multiplex PCR, and the TCRdb table lists in-frame clones only, not all of them. This table has more than 50,000 clones, over 75% appearing once. Germline trimming cut 2 bases from V and 8 bases from J; bases unmatched to any gene: 12. Germline lookup yields CDR1 GTSNPN and CDR2 SVGIG (reference sequence). The CDR3 extends over 16 amino acids. The cohort excluded patients with autoimmune disease history or systemic immunosuppression. The material sequenced was CD4+ or CD8+ T cells sorted from blood, taken in a trial of the OX40 agonist ivuxolimab. This receptor was identified in an adult with an advanced solid tumor such as melanoma, head and neck, liver or kidney cancer. The chain joins TRBV30 to TRBJ2-1; 10 bases agree with TRBD2. CDR3 in amino acids: CAWSPSGRALRYEQFF. DNA of the CDR3: TGTGCCTGGAGTCCCAGCGGGAGGGCCTTAAGATATGAGCAGTTCTTC. Full variable domain (remainder filled in from reference TRBV30 and TRBJ2-1): SQTIHQWPATLVQPVGSPLSLECTVEGTSNPNLYWYRQAAGRGLQLLFYSVGIGQISSEVPQNLSASRPQDRQFILSSKKLLLSDSGFYLCAWSPSGRALRYEQFFGPGTRLTVL.